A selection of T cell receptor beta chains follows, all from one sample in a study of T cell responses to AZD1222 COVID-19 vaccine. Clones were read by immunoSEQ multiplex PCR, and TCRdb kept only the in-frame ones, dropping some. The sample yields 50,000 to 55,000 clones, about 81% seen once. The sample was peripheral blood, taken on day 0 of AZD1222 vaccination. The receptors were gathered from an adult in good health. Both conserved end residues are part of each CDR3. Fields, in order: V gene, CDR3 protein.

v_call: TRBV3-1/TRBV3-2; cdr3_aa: CASSLTGSVNSPLHF
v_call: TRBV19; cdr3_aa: CASKKGSQGAYEQYF
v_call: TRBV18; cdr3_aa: CASSPAGLAGGYEQYF
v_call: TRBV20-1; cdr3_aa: CSATGSDTQYF
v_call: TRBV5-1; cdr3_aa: CASSFERRNTDTQYF
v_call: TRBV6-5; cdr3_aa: CASRGQGGSNTEAFF
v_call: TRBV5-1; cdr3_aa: CASSEGRPTDTQYF
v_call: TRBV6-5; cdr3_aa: CASSYSDTRDEAFF
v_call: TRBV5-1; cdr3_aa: CASSLVDSQETQYF
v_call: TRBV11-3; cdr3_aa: CASSFLGAGNTIYF
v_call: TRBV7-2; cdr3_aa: CASSLAPGGTDQPQHF
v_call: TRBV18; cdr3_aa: CASSPQADHNQPQHF
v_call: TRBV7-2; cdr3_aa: CASSLDGGGYTF